One T cell receptor (beta chain) is described in this entry. The target antigen is unknown. The data are from a study of blood T cells in healthy people across ages. Germline V gives CDR1 SGHTA, CDR2 FQGNSA. The CDR3 is 15 amino acids. Alongside a J-beta primer mix, a sample-barcoded 5' primer served in a second PCR lasting roughly 6 to 12 cycles. Every cDNA molecule carried a tag from a template-switch adaptor bearing 12 random nucleotides. TCRdb fed the 5' RACE reads into MiXCR, producing one record per CDR3 protein. The sample has about 760,000 distinct CDR3 sequences, roughly 56% seen once; the top ten hold roughly 26%. Findings of the study overall: Naive T cell percentage showed a strong correlation with TCR beta diversity. The long-lived group displayed more naive CD4+ cells, plus higher diversity, than the aged donors did.

The gene calls are TRBV7-2 and TRBJ2-7; 7 positions agree with TRBD1. Matching the DNA end better, TRBJ2-5 makes the J call doubtful. Source material: blood. The receptor comes from a man aged 40-49 years in good health. The CDR3 DNA reads TGTGCCAGCAGCCGGACAGGTGGATATGGGGAGACCCAGTACTTC. Its protein is CASSRTGGYGETQYF.